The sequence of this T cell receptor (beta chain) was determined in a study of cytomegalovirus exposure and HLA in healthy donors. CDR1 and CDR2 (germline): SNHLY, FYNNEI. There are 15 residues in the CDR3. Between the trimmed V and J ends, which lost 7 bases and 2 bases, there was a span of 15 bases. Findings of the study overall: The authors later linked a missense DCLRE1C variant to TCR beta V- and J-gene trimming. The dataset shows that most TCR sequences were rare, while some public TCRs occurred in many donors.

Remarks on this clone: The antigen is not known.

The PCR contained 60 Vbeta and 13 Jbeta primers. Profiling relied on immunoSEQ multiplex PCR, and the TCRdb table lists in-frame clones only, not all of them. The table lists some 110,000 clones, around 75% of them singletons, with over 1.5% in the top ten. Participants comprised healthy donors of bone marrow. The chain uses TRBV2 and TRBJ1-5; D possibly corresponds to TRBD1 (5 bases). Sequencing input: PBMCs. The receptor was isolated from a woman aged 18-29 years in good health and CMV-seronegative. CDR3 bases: TGTGCCAGCACCCTTAGCTCGGGGGGCAATCAGCCCCAGCATTTT. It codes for CASTLSSGGNQPQHF.